The clone carrying this TCR beta chain was counted a single time. Generated by immunoSEQ multiplex PCR, the TCRdb table keeps only in-frame clones and is missing some. The sample consists of some 52,000 clones, 80% to 90% of them appearing once. The data stem from a study of blood T cell repertoires in COVID-19. CDR1 and CDR2 from the germline V gene are SEHNR and FQNEAQ (reference sequence). The CDR3 totals 13 residues. V gave up 5 bases and J gave up 12 bases; unmatched junction bases: 10. The sequencing sample was made of peripheral blood. V is TRBV7-9 and J is TRBJ1-1; 9 bases fit TRBD1. The source of this sequence is a man aged 50-60 years with acute or convalescent COVID-19. CDR3 bases: TGTGCCAGCAGCCAAGGGGGACAGGGACCGTCTTTCTTT. This gives the protein CASSQGGQGPSFF.